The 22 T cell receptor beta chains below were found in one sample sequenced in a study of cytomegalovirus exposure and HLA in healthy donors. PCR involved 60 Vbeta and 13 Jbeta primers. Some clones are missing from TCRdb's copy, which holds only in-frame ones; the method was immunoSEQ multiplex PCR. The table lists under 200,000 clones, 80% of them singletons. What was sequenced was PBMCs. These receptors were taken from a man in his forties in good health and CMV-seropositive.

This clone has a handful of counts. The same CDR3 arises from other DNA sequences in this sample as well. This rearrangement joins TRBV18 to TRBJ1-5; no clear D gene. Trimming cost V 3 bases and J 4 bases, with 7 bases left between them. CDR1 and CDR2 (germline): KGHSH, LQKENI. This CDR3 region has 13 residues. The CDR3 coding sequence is TGTGCCAGCTCACCTTCCGGTAATCAGCCCCAGCATTTT. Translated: CASSPSGNQPQHF.

CDR3 sequence (DNA): TGTGCCAGCAGCGCCCTCGGGGGAGAAAGGGAGACCCAGTACTTC. Amino acid sequence: CASSALGGERETQYF. The rearrangement joins TRBV9 to TRBJ2-5; a possible D gene is TRBD2 (6 bases). CDR3 length: 15 residues. Trimming cost V 3 bases and J 5 bases, with 17 bases left between them. CDR1 and CDR2 (germline): SGDLS, YYNGEE.

The chain's CDR3 is CASSENGRGDNSPLHF. The CDR3, as DNA: TGTGCCAGCAGTGAAAACGGCAGGGGCGACAATTCACCCCTCCACTTT. The chain couples TRBV25-1 to TRBJ1-6, with D maybe TRBD1 (6 bases). V dropped 2 bases and J dropped 7 bases, with 15 bases sitting between them. CDR1 is MGHDK, CDR2 SYGVNS, per germline. The CDR3 is 16 amino acids.

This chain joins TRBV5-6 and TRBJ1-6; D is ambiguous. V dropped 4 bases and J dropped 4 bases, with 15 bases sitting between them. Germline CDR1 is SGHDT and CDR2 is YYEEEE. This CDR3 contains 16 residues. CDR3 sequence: CASSPPPTEYNSPLHF. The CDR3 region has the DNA TGTGCCAGCAGCCCTCCCCCGACGGAGTATAATTCACCCCTCCACTTT.

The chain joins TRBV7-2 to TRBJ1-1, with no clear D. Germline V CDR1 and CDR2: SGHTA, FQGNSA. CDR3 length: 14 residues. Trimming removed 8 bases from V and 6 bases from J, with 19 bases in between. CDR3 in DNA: TGTGCCAGCTCCGACACTCTCTACGACGCTGAAGCTTTCTTT. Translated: CASSDTLYDAEAFF.

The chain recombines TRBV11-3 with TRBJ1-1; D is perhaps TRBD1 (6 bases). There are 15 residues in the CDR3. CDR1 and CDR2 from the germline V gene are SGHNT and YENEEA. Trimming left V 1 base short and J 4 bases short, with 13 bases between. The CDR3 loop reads CASSLGVQGVTEAFF. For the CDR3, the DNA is TGTGCCAGCAGCTTAGGGGTACAGGGCGTCACTGAAGCTTTCTTT.

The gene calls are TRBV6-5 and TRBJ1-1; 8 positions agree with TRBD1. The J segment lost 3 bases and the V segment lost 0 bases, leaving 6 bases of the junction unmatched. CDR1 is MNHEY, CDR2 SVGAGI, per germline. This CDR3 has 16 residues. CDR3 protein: CASSYSPGTGDTEAFF. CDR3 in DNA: TGTGCCAGCAGTTACTCCCCCGGGACAGGAGACACTGAAGCTTTCTTT.

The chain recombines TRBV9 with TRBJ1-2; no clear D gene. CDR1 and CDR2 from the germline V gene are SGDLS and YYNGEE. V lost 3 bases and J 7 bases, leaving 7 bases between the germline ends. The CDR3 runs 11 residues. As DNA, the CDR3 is TGTGCCAGCAGCGCAGGAAGTGGCTACACCTTC. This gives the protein CASSAGSGYTF.

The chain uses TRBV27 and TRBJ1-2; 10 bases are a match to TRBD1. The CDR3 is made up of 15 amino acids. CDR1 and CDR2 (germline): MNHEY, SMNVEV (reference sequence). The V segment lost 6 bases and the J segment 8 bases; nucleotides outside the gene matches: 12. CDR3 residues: CASRADRGPFWGYTF. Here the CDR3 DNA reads TGTGCCAGCAGGGCAGACAGGGGGCCCTTTTGGGGCTACACCTTC.

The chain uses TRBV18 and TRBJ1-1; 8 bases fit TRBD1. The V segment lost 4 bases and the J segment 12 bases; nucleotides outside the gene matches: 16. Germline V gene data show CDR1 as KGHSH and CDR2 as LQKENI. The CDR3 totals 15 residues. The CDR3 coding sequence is TGTGCCAGCTCACTTGGACAGGGAATTGTAACTGAGTCTTTCTTT. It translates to CASSLGQGIVTESFF.

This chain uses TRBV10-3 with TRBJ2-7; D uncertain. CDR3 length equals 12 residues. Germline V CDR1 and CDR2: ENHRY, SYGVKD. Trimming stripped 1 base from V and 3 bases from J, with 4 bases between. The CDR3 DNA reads TGTGCCATCAGTGAGTATAGCTACGAGCAGTACTTC. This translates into CAISEYSYEQYF.

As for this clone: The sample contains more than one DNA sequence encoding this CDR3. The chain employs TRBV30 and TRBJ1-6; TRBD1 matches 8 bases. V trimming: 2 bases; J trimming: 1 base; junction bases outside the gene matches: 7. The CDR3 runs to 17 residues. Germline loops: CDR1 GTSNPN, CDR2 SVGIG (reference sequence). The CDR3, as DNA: TGTGCCTGGAGTATTGACAGGGGAACGTCCTATAATTCACCCCTCCACTTT. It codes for CAWSIDRGTSYNSPLHF.

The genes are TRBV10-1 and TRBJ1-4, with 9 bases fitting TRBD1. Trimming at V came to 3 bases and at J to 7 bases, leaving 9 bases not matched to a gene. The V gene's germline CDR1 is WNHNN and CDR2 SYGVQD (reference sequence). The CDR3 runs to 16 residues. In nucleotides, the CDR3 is TGCGCCAGCAGTGACCCACCAACAGGGGGCGTTGAAAAACTGTTTTTT. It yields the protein CASSDPPTGGVEKLFF.

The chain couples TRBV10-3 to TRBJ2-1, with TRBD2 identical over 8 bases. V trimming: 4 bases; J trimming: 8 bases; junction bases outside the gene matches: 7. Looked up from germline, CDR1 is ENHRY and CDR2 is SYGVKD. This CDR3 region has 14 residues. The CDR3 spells CAISAGGPGDEQFF. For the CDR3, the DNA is TGTGCCATCAGTGCGGGGGGGCCAGGGGATGAGCAGTTCTTC.

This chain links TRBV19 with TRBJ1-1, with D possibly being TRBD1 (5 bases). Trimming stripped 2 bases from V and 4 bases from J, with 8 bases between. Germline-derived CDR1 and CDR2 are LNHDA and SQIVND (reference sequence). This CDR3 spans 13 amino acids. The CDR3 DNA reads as TGTGCCAGTAGTATAAGGGGTAGCACTGAAGCTTTCTTT. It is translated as CASSIRGSTEAFF.

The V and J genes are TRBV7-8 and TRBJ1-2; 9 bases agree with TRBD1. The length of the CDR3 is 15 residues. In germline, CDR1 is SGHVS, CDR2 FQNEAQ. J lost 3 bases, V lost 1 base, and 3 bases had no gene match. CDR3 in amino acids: CASSLVDRGDYGYTF. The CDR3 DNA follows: TGTGCCAGCAGCTTAGTGGACAGGGGCGACTATGGCTACACCTTC.

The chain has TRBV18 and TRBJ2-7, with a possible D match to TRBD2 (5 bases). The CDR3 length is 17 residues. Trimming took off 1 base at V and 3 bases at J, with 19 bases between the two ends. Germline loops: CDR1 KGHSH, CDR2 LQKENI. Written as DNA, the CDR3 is TGTGCCAGCTCACCACTGGGTATCCGGGTCCGGGGCTACGAGCAGTACTTC. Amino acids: CASSPLGIRVRGYEQYF.

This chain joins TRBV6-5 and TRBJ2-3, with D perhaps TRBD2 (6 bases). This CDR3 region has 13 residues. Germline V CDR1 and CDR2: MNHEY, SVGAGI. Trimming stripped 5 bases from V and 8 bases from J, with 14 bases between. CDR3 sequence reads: CASSTGLPATQYF. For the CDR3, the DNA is TGTGCCAGCAGTACGGGACTCCCAGCTACGCAGTATTTT.

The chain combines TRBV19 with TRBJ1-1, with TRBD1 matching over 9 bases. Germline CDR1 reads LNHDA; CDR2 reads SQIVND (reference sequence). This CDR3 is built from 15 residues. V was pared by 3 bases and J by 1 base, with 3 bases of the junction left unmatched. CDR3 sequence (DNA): TGTGCCAGTAGTATCCGGGACAGGGCGAACACTGAAGCTTTCTTT. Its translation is CASSIRDRANTEAFF.

The chain's CDR3 is CASSPSVSYNEQFF. The CDR3 nucleotides read TGTGCCAGCAGTCCTAGCGTCTCCTACAATGAGCAGTTCTTC. The V gene is TRBV6-5, the J gene TRBJ2-1, with D maybe TRBD2 (6 bases). The germline gives CDR1 MNHEY, CDR2 SVGAGI. The CDR3 totals 14 residues. V was pared by 5 bases and J by 0 bases, with 8 bases between.

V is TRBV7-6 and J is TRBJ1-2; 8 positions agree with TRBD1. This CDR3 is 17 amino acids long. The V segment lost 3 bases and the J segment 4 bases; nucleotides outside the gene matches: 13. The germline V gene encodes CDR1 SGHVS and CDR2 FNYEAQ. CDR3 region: CASSFMRGQGGVYGYTF. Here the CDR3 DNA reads TGTGCCAGCAGCTTCATGCGCGGACAGGGAGGAGTCTATGGCTACACCTTC.

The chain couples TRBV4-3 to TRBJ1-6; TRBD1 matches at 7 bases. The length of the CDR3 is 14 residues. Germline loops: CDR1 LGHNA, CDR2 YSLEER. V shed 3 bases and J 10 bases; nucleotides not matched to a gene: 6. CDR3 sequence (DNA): TGCGCCAGCAGCCACGCGAACAGGGGATCACCCCTCCACTTT. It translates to CASSHANRGSPLHF.